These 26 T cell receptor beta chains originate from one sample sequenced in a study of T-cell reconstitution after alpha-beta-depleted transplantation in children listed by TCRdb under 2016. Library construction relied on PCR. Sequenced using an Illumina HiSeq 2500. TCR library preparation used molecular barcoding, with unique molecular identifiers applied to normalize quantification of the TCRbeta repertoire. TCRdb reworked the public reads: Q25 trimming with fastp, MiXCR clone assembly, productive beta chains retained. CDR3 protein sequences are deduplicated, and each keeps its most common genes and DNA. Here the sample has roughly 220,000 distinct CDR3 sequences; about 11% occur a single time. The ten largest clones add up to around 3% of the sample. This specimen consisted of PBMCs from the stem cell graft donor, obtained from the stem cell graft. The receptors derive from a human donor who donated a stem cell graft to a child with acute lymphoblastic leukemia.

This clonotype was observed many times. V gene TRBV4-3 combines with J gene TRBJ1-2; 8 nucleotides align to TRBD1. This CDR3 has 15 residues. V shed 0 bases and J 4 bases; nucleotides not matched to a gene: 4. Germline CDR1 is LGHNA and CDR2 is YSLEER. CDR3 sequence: CASSQEDREVYGYTF. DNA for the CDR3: TGCGCCAGCAGCCAAGAGGACAGGGAGGTCTATGGCTACACCTTC.

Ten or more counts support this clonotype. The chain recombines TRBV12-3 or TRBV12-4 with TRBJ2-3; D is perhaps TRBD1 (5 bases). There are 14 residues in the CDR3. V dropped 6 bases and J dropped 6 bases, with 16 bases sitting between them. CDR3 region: CASRSAETEDTQYF. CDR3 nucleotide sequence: TGTGCCAGCAGGTCGGCTGAGACAGAGGATACGCAGTATTTT.

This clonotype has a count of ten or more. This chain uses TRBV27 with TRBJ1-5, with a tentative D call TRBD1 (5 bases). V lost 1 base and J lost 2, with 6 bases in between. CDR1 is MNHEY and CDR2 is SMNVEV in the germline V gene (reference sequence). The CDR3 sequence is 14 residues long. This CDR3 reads CASSLLQGNQPQHF. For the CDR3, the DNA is TGTGCCAGCAGTTTATTACAGGGCAATCAGCCCCAGCATTTT.

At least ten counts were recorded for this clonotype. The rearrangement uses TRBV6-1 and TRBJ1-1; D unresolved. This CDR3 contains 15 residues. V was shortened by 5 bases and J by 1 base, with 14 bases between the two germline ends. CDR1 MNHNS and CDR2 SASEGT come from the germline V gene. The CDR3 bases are TGTGCCAGCAGTCAAGGCCCATCAGCGAACACTGAAGCTTTCTTT. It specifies CASSQGPSANTEAFF.

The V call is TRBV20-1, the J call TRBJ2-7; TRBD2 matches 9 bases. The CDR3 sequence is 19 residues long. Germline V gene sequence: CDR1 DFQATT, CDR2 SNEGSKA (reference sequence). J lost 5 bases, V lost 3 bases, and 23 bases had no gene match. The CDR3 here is CSASAVLVAGGPVVDEQYF. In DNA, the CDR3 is TGCAGTGCTAGCGCGGTACTAGTGGCGGGGGGGCCTGTAGTAGACGAGCAGTACTTC.

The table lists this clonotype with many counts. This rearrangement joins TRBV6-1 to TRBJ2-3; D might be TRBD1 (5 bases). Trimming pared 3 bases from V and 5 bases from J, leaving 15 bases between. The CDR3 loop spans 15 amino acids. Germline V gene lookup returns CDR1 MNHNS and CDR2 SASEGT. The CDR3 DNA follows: TGTGCCAGCAGTGAGGGGCTGGGTCTGATAGATACGCAGTATTTT. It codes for CASSEGLGLIDTQYF.

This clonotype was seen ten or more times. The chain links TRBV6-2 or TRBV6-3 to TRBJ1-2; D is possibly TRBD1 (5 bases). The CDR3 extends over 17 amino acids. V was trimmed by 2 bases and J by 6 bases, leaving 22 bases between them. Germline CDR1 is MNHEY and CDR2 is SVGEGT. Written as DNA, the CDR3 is TGTGCCAGCAGTTACCACCGGGGCTCGAGCTACCATGATGGCTACACCTTC. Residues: CASSYHRGSSYHDGYTF.

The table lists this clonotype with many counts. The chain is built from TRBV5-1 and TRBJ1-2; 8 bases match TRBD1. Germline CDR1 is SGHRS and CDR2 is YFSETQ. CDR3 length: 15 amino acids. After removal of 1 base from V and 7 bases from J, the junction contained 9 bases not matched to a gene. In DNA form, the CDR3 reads TGCGCCAGCAGCTTGCAGGGGGCGCTGAATTCTGGCTACACCTTC. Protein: CASSLQGALNSGYTF.

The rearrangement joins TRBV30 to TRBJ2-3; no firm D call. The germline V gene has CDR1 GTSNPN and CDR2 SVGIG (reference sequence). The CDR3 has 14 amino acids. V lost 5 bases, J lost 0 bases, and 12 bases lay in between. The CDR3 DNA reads TGTGCCTGGCGCCGGGTCCCTAGCACAGATACGCAGTATTTT. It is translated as CAWRRVPSTDTQYF.

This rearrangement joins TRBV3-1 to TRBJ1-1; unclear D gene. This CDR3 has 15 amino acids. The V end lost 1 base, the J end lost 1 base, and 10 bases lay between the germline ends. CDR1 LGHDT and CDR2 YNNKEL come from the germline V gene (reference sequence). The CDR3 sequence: CASSQAQQPNTEAFF. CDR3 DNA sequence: TGTGCCAGCAGCCAAGCGCAACAGCCGAACACTGAAGCTTTCTTT.

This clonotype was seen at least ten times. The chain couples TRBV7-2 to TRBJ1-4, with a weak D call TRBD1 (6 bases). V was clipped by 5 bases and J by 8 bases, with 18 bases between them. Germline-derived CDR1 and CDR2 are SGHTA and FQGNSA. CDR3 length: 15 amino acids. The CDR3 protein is CASSPIGGRGEKLFF. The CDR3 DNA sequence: TGTGCCAGCAGCCCGATTGGGGGCCGGGGGGAAAAACTGTTTTTT.

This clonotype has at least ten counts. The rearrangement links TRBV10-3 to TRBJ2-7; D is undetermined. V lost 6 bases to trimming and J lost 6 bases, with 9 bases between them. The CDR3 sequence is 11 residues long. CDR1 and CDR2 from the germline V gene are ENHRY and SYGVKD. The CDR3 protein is CAISDRAEQYF. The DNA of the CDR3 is TGTGCCATCAGCGATCGGGCCGAGCAGTACTTC.

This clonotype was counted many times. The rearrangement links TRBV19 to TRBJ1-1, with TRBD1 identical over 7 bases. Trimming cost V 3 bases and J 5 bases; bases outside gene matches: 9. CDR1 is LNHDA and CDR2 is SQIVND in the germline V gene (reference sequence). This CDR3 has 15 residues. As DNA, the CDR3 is TGTGCCAGTAGTATCATACAGGGGAAGGGGACTGAAGCTTTCTTT. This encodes CASSIIQGKGTEAFF.

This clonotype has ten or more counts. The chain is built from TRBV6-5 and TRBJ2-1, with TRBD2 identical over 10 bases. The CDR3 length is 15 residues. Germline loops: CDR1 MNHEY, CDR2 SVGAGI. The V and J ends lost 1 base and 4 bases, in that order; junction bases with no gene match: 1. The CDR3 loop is CASSYWTSGYNEQFF. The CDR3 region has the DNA TGTGCCAGCAGTTACTGGACTAGCGGTTACAATGAGCAGTTCTTC.

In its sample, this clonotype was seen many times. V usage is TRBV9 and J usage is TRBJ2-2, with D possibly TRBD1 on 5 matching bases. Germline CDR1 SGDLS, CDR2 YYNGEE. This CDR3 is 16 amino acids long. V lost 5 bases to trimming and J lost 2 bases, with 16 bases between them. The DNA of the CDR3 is TGTGCCAGCAGTGGAGCCTTCAGGGCCAACACCGGGGAGCTGTTTTTT. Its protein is CASSGAFRANTGELFF.

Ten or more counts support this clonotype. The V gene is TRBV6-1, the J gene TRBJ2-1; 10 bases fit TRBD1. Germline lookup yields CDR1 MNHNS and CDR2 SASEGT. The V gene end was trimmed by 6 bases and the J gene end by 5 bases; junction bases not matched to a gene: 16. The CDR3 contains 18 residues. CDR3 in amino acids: CASRFGTGVPTFDNEQFF. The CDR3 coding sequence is TGTGCCAGCAGGTTCGGGACAGGGGTTCCTACCTTCGACAATGAGCAGTTCTTC.

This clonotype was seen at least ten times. Here the CDR3 reads CATGDRGYEQYF. The CDR3 coding sequence is TGTGCCACCGGGGACAGGGGCTACGAGCAGTACTTC. The genes are TRBV27 and TRBJ2-7, with TRBD1 matching 10 bases. Germline CDR1 MNHEY, CDR2 SMNVEV (reference sequence). The CDR3 is 12 residues long. V gave up 10 bases and J gave up 3 bases; unmatched junction bases: 3.

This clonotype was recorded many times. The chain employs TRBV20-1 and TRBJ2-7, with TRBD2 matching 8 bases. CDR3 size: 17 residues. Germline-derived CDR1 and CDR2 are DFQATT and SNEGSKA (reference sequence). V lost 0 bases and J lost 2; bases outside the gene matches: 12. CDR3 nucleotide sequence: TGCAGTGCTAGAGATGTGCGGCGGGAGGAGGGGACCTACGAGCAGTACTTC. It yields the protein CSARDVRREEGTYEQYF.

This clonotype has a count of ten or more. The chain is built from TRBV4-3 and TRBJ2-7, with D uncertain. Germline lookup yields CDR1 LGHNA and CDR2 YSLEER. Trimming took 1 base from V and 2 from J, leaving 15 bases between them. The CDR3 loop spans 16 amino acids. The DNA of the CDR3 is TGCGCCAGCAGCCAAGTCGTGGCCGACCCAACCTACGAGCAGTACTTC. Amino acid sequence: CASSQVVADPTYEQYF.

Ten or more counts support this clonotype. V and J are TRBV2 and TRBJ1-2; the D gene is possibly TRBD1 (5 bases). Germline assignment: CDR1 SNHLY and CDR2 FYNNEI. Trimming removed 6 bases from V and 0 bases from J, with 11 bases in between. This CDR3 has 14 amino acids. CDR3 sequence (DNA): TGTGCCAGCAGCGAACGGACATCTAACTATGGCTACACCTTC. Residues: CASSERTSNYGYTF.

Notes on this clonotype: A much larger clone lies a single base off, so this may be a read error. The CDR3: CASSSRLSGSNGLTF. The DNA for the CDR3 is TGTGCCAGCAGTTCCAGACTCTCTGGGTCCAACGGCCTGACTTTC. The chain links TRBV6-2 or TRBV6-3 to TRBJ2-6; D is unclear. Germline CDR1 reads MNHEY; CDR2 reads SVGEGT. This CDR3 region has 15 residues.

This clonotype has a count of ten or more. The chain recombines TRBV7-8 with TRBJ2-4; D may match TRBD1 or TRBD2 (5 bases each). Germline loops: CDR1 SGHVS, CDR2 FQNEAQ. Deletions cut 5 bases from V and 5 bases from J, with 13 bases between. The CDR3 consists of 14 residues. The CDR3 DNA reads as TGTGCCAGCAGCCATGGGACGCAGGAAAACATTCAGTACTTC. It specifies CASSHGTQENIQYF. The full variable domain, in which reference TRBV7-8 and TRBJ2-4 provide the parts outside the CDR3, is GAGVSQSPRYKVAKRGQDVALRCDPISGHVSLFWYQQALGQGPEFLTYFQNEAQLDKSGLPSDRFFAERPEGSVSTLKIQRTQQEDSAVYLCASSHGTQENIQYFGAGTRLSVL.

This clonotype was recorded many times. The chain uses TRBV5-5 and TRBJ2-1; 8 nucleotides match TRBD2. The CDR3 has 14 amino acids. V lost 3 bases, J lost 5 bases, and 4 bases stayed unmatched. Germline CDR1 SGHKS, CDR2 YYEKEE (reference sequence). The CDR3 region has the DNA TGTGCCAGCAGCTCCGGGGGGGTTCACAATGAGCAGTTCTTC. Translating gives CASSSGGVHNEQFF.

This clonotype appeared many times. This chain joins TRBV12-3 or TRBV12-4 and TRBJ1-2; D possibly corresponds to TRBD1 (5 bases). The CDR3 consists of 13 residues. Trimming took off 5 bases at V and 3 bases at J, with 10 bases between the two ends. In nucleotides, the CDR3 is TGTGCCAGCAGTCGCGACAGAGACTATGGCTACACCTTC. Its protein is CASSRDRDYGYTF.

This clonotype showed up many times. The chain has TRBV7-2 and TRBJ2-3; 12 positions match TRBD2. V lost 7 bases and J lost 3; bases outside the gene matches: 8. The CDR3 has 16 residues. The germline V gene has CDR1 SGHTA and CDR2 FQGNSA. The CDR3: CASNLLAGGGTDTQYF. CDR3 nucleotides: TGTGCCAGCAATTTACTAGCGGGAGGAGGTACAGATACGCAGTATTTT.

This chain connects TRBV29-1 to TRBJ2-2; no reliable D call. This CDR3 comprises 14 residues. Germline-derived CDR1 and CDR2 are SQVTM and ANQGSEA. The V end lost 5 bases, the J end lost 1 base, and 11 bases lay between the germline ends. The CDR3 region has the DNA TGCAGCGTTACTCCCTCCTTGAACACCGGGGAGCTGTTTTTT. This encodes CSVTPSLNTGELFF.